This TCR beta chain was sequenced during a study of blood T cell repertoires in COVID-19. Study background: Acute and convalescent COVID-19 samples came from the United States, Italy and Spain. T cells, B-cell-depleted T cells, or PBMCs supplied cDNA or gDNA.

There are 17 residues in the CDR3. V was trimmed by 5 bases and J by 5 bases, leaving 22 bases between them. Looked up from germline, CDR1 is LNHDA and CDR2 is SQIVND (reference sequence). In the source study's methods: Estimation of nucleated cell counts relied on the amplification of reference gene primers. Assay used: immunoSEQ multiplex PCR; TCRdb lists only in-frame clones, some missing. That table gives V, J and clone size, and the DNA gave D and trimming. The table shows hundreds of thousands of clones, with approximately 85% occurring only once. The chain combines TRBV19 with TRBJ2-1; a possible D gene is TRBD2 (6 bases). Sequencing was performed on peripheral blood. This TCR was recovered from a man between 35 and 55 years old with acute or convalescent COVID-19. The CDR3 here is CASSPERLERLDNEQFF. DNA for the CDR3: TGTGCCAGTAGTCCTGAAAGACTAGAGCGTCTGGACAATGAGCAGTTCTTC.